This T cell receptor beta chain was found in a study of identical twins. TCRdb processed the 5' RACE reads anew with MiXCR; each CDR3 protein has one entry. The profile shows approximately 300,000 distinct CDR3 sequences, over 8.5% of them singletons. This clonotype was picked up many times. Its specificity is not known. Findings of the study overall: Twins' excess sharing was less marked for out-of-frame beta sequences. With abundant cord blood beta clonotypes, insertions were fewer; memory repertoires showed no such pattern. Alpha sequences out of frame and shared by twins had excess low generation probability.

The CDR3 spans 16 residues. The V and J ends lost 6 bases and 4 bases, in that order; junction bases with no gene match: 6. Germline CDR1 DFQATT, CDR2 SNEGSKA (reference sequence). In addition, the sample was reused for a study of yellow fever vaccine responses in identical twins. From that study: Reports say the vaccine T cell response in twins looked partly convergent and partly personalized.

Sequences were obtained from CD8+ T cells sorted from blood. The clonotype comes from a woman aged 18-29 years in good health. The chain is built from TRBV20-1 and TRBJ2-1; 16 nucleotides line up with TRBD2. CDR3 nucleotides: TGCAGTGCCGGGACTAGCGGGAGGGCGCTTTACAATGAGCAGTTCTTC. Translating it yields CSAGTSGRALYNEQFF.